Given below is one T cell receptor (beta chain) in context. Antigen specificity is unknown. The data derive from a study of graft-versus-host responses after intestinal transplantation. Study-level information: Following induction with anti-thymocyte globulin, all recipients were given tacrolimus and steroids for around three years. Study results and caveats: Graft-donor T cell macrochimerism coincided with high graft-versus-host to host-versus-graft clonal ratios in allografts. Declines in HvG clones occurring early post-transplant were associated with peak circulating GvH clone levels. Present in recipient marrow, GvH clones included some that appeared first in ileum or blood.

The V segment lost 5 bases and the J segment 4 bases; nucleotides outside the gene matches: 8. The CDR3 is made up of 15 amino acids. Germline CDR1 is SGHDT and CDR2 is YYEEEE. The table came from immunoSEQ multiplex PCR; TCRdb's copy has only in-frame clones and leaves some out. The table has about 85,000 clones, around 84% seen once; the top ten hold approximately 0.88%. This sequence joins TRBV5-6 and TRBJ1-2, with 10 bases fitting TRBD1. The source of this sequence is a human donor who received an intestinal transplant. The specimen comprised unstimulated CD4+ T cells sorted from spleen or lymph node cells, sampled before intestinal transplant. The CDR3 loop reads CASRTDRGRFYGYTF. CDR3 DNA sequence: TGTGCCAGCAGAACCGACAGGGGGCGCTTCTATGGCTACACCTTC.